This note documents a single T cell receptor (beta chain) sequence. The CDR3 loop spans 16 amino acids. CDR1 and CDR2 (germline): MGHRA, YSYEKL. V lost 3 bases to trimming and J lost 2 bases; unmatched junction nucleotides: 7. Both 60 Vbeta primers and 13 Jbeta primers went into the PCR. The method was immunoSEQ multiplex PCR; TCRdb's version includes in-frame clones alone and lacks a portion of them. Of approximately 100,000 clones in the sample, more than 65% were seen once. This record comes from a study of cytomegalovirus exposure and HLA in healthy donors. The source is a man in his forties or fifties in good health and CMV-seropositive. The genes are TRBV4-1 and TRBJ2-3, with TRBD2 matching 8 bases. Input material: PBMCs. CDR3 coding DNA: TGCGCCAGCAGCCACACAGGCGGGGGGAACACAGATACGCAGTATTTT. Protein: CASSHTGGGNTDTQYF.